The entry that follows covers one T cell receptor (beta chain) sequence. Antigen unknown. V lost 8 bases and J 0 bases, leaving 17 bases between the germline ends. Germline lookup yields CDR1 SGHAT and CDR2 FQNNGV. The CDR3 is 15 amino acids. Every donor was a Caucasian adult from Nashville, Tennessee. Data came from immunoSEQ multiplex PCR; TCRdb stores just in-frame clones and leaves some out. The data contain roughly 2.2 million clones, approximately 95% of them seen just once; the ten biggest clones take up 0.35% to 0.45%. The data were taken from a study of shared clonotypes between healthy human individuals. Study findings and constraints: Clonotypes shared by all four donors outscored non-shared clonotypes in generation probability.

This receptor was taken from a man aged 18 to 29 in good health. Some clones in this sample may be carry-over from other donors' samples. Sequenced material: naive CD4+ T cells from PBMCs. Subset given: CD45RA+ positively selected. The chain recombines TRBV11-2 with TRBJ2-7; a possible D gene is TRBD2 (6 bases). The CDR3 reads CASSPAGSGSYEQYF. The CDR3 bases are TGTGCCAGCTCCCCTGCGGGGAGTGGCTCCTACGAGCAGTACTTC.